Listed below are T cell receptor beta chains from one sample, sequenced in a study of T cell changes during pregnancy in multiple sclerosis. Some clones are missing from TCRdb's copy, which holds only in-frame ones; the method was immunoSEQ multiplex PCR. The table lists over 55,000 clones, roughly 93% of them singletons, with under 2% in the top ten. The source was peripheral blood, collected after pregnancy. These TCRs come from a female donor with multiple sclerosis, enrolled in a pregnancy study. CDR3s include the opening cysteine and the closing phenylalanine or tryptophan. Fields, in order: clone size, J gene, V gene, D gene, CDR3 DNA, CDR3 protein. The D gene is left open where the match is weak. Only part of the rows carry a size: once, few, many, or a class if the clone is expanded.

>-|TRBJ1-3|TRBV5-1|TRBD1
TGCGCCAGCAGCTTGGGACAGGGGAACACCATATATTTT
CASSLGQGNTIYF
>-|TRBJ2-2|TRBV27|-
TGTGCCAGCAGTTTAGGTCAGGCCGGGGAGCTGTTTTTT
CASSLGQAGELFF
>few|TRBJ1-3|TRBV5-5|-
TGTGCCAGCAGCCAAGATGGAGCCTCTGGAAACACCATATATTTT
CASSQDGASGNTIYF
>-|TRBJ2-1|TRBV7-7|TRBD2
TGTGCTAGCAGCTTATCTTCTTCCGGGACTAGCGGGAGTGAGCAGTTCTTC
CASSLSSSGTSGSEQFF
>-|TRBJ1-1|TRBV7-3|-
TGTGCCAGCAGTCAAGGGGCCGGCGGTAGGGCTTTCTTT
CASSQGAGGRAFF
>-|TRBJ2-7|TRBV7-8|-
TGTGCCAGCAGACTAAACCAGTACGAGCAGTACTTC
CASRLNQYEQYF
>once|TRBJ2-5|TRBV9|TRBD2
TGTGCCAGCAGTCGGGGGGGAGGGAGGGGACAAGAGACCCAGTACTTC
CASSRGGGRGQETQYF
>-|TRBJ2-1|TRBV18|TRBD2
TGTGCCAGCTCACCTTCACAGCGGGGCAATGAGCAGTTCTTC
CASSPSQRGNEQFF
>-|TRBJ2-7|TRBV19|-
TGTGCCAGTAGTATTGGCACACGAGGCGAGCAGTACTTC
CASSIGTRGEQYF
>-|TRBJ2-7|TRBV5-4|TRBD2
TGTGCCAGCAGCTGGGCGGGAGCCCCCTACGAGCAGTACTTC
CASSWAGAPYEQYF
>-|TRBJ2-5|TRBV14|-
TGTGCCAGCAGCCAGCGTAACCAAGAGACCCAGTACTTC
CASSQRNQETQYF
>-|TRBJ2-6|TRBV28|-
TGTGCCAGCAGTGCCAGGGGAGCCGGGGCCAACGTCCTGACTTTC
CASSARGAGANVLTF
>-|TRBJ2-5|TRBV18|-
TGTGCCAGCTCACCAGGCCAGGGGGGTAAAGAGACCCAGTACTTC
CASSPGQGGKETQYF
>-|TRBJ1-5|TRBV6-1|-
TGTGCCAGCAGTGATTTTGAAGGGGTTCAGCCCCAGCATTTT
CASSDFEGVQPQHF
>-|TRBJ1-1|TRBV4-2|-
TGTGCCAGCAGCCAAGATTGGGGAGGGGGAACTGAAGCTTTCTTT
CASSQDWGGGTEAFF
>once|TRBJ1-4|TRBV7-2|-
TGTGCCAGCAGCTTAGCATCGGGAGGCAGGGGAGGTGAAAAACTGTTTTTT
CASSLASGGRGGEKLFF
>once|TRBJ1-4|TRBV28|-
TGTGCCAGCAGTTTGCACCGCGTACCGGAAAAACTGTTTTTT
CASSLHRVPEKLFF
>-|TRBJ2-2|TRBV28|TRBD1
TGTGCCAGCAGTCCGACAGGGGGCAATTTGAACACCGGGGAGCTGTTTTTT
CASSPTGGNLNTGELFF
>once|TRBJ2-3|TRBV4-3|-
TGCGCCAGCAGCCCAGAAGTGCCGGCAGGGGAAGCAGATACGCAGTATTTT
CASSPEVPAGEADTQYF
>-|TRBJ2-5|TRBV4-3|TRBD2
TGCGCCAGCAGCCAAGATGGATCGGGGGGGGGTACGGAGACCCAGTACTTC
CASSQDGSGGGTETQYF
>-|TRBJ2-3|TRBV14|-
TGTGCCAGCAGCCAAAGGGGGTTTACAGATACGCAGTATTTT
CASSQRGFTDTQYF
>-|TRBJ1-1|TRBV2|-
TGTGCCAGCAGCCTAATAATCCCCGTGAACACTGAAGCTTTCTTT
CASSLIIPVNTEAFF
>-|TRBJ2-5|TRBV7-9|TRBD2
TGTGCCAGCAGCTTAGGGACTAGCGGGCAAGAGACCCAGTACTTC
CASSLGTSGQETQYF
>-|TRBJ2-1|TRBV7-2|TRBD2
TGTGCCGTTAGATCGGGACTAGCGGAAAACAATGAGCAGTTCTTC
CAVRSGLAENNEQFF
>once|TRBJ2-7|TRBV6-4|-
TGTGCCAGCAGTGACTCGGTGGTACAGGCCTACGAGCAGTACTTC
CASSDSVVQAYEQYF
>-|TRBJ1-1|TRBV19|-
TGTGCCAGTATTGGACACAAGAACACTGAAGCTTTCTTT
CASIGHKNTEAFF
>once|TRBJ1-2|TRBV27|TRBD1
TGTGCCAGCAGTCCTCTGACAGGGAACTATGGCTACACCTTC
CASSPLTGNYGYTF
>-|TRBJ2-3|TRBV29-1|TRBD2
TGCAGCGTTGATGACAGACTAGCGGGAGCATCAGATACGCAGTATTTT
CSVDDRLAGASDTQYF
>-|TRBJ2-3|TRBV25-1|TRBD1
TGTGCCAGCAGTGTGGAGACAGGGGTGGTGACAGATACGCAGTATTTT
CASSVETGVVTDTQYF
>-|TRBJ2-3|TRBV27|-
TGTGCCAGCAGTTTAAGGGGCGGCACCGGCACAGATACGCAGTATTTT
CASSLRGGTGTDTQYF
>-|TRBJ2-1|TRBV4-3|TRBD2
TGCGCCAGCAGCCAAGATTGGGGACTAGCTGGGGGGGGTGAGCAGTTCTTC
CASSQDWGLAGGGEQFF
>-|TRBJ2-1|TRBV4-3|TRBD2
TGCGCCAGCAGCCAAGACGGGACTAGCGGTTACAATGAGCAGTTCTTC
CASSQDGTSGYNEQFF
>-|TRBJ1-1|TRBV18|TRBD1
TGTGCCAGCTCCGAGCAGACAGGGTCGAACACTGAAGCTTTCTTT
CASSEQTGSNTEAFF
>-|TRBJ2-5|TRBV18|TRBD2
TGTGCCAGCTCACCTGCGGGAGTCCAAGAGACCCAGTACTTC
CASSPAGVQETQYF
>-|TRBJ2-6|TRBV19|-
TGTGCCAGTAGGGTTGAGGGAGCTGGGGCCAACGTCCTGACTTTC
CASRVEGAGANVLTF
>-|TRBJ2-5|TRBV9|-
TGTGCCAGCAGCGTAGGACAGGGGAGGGATGAGACCCAGTACTTC
CASSVGQGRDETQYF
>-|TRBJ1-1|TRBV7-9|TRBD1
TGTGCCAGCAGCTCAACGACAGGGGTGAAAGCTGAAGCTTTCTTT
CASSSTTGVKAEAFF
>-|TRBJ2-2|TRBV6-4|TRBD1
TGTGCCAGCAGTACCGGGACAGGGTCGTCCGGGGAGCTGTTTTTT
CASSTGTGSSGELFF
>-|TRBJ2-1|TRBV28|-
TGTGCCAGCAGCTTCCCCAAAGGGCGGGTTGTATTTGAGCAGTTCTTC
CASSFPKGRVVFEQFF
>once|TRBJ1-1|TRBV18|TRBD1
TGTGCCAGCTCAACCCGACAGGGGGACACTGAAGCTTTCTTT
CASSTRQGDTEAFF
>-|TRBJ2-1|TRBV9|TRBD1
TGTGCCAGCAGCGAAACCCCACAGGGGGCTGGCAATGAGCAGTTCTTC
CASSETPQGAGNEQFF
>-|TRBJ2-7|TRBV11-3|TRBD2
TGTGCCAGCAGCCCAAGTAGCGGGAACTCCTACGAGCAGTACTTC
CASSPSSGNSYEQYF
>-|TRBJ1-1|TRBV7-2|-
TGTGCCAGCAGCCAAAAACAGCAGGGAAAACGCACTGAAGCTTTCTTT
CASSQKQQGKRTEAFF
>-|TRBJ2-1|TRBV19|-
TGTGCCAGTAGTATAGGAGGGGGGCTAGTAAAGCGGGGTGAGCAGTTCTTC
CASSIGGGLVKRGEQFF
>-|TRBJ2-7|TRBV27|TRBD1
TGTGCCAGCAGTTTATTCGGGACAGGGGGTATCCCCTACGAGCAGTACTTC
CASSLFGTGGIPYEQYF
>-|TRBJ1-1|TRBV7-8|-
TGTGCCAGCAGCTTAGGCCAGGTGGCTGAAGCTTTCTTT
CASSLGQVAEAFF
>-|TRBJ2-2|TRBV13|TRBD2
TGTGCCAGCAGCTTCGGGGGGGCTGGCGGGGAGCTGTTTTTT
CASSFGGAGGELFF
>-|TRBJ2-1|TRBV5-4|TRBD1
TGTGCCAGCAGCTTCGACAGGGTAAGCAATGAGCAGTTCTTC
CASSFDRVSNEQFF
>-|TRBJ2-7|TRBV11-3|-
TGTGCCAGCAGCCAGGCTTTCGAAGCGGAGGGTTCCTACGAGCAGTACTTC
CASSQAFEAEGSYEQYF
>-|TRBJ2-1|TRBV9|TRBD1
TGTGCCAGCAGCTTCGGGACAGGGAAATCTTGGAATGAGCAGTTCTTC
CASSFGTGKSWNEQFF
>-|TRBJ1-2|TRBV27|-
TGTGCCAGCAGTTCCGCCAGGGTGGGAGGCTACACCTTC
CASSSARVGGYTF
>-|TRBJ2-3|TRBV15|TRBD2
TGTGCCACCAGCAGTGAAAATACGGGACTAGCAGTTACAGATACGCAGTATTTT
CATSSENTGLAVTDTQYF
>-|TRBJ2-3|TRBV29-1|-
TGCAGCGTTGACAGGGGCACAGATACGCAGTATTTT
CSVDRGTDTQYF
>-|TRBJ2-4|TRBV7-9|-
TGTGCCAGCAGCTTAGTTGGGGAGGAAAAAAACATTCAGTACTTC
CASSLVGEEKNIQYF
>-|TRBJ1-2|TRBV28|-
TGTGCCAGCAGTATTTACTCCGGTGGGGCGCCTGACTATGGCTACACCTTC
CASSIYSGGAPDYGYTF
>-|TRBJ2-4|TRBV6-1|-
TGTGCCAGCAGTGAAGACAGGGTTAATCTCGTTCAGTACTTC
CASSEDRVNLVQYF